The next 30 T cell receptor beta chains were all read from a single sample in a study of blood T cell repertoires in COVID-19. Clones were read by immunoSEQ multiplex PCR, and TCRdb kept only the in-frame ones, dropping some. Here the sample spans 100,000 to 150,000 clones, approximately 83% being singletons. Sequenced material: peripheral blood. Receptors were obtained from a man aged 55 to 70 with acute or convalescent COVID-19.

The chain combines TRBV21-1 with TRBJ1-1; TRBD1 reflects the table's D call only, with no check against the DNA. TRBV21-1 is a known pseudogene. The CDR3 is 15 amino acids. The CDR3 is CASTQRCRANTEAFF. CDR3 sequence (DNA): TGTGCCAGCACCCAACGGTGCAGGGCGAACACTGAAGCTTTCTTT.

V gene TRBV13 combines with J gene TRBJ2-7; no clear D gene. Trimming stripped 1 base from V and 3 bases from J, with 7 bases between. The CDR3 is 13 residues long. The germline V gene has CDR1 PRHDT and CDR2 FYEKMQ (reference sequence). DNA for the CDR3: TGTGCCAGCAGCTTAGCATTCCACTACGAGCAGTACTTC. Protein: CASSLAFHYEQYF.

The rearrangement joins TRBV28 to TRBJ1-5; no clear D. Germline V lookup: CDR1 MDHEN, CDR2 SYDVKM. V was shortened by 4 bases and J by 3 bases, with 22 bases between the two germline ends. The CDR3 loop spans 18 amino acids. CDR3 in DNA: TGTGCCAGCAGTTCCCCATCTTCAGCGGACGGCCTCAATCAGCCCCAGCATTTT. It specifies CASSSPSSADGLNQPQHF.

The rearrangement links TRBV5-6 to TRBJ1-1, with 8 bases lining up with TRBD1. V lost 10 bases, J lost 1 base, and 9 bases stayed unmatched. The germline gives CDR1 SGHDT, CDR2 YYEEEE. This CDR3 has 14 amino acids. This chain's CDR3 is CASKPGTGNTEAFF. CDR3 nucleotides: TGTGCCTCAAAGCCTGGGACAGGGAACACTGAAGCTTTCTTT. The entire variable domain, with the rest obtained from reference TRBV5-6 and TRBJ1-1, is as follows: DAGVTQSPTHLIKTRGQQVTLRCSPKSGHDTVSWYQQALGQGPQFIFQYYEEEERQRGNFPDRFSGHQFPNYSSELNVNALLLGDSALYLCASKPGTGNTEAFFGQGTRLTVV.

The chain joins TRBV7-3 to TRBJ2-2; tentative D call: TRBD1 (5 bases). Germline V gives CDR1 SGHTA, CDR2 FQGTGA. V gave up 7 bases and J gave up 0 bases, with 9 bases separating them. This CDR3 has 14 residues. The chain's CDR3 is CASKQAPNTGELFF. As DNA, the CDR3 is TGTGCCAGCAAACAGGCCCCGAACACCGGGGAGCTGTTTTTT.

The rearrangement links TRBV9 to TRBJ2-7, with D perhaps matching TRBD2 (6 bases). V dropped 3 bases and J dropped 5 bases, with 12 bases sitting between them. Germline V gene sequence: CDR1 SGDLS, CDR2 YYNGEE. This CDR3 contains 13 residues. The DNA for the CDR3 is TGTGCCAGCAGCGCCTCTAGCGCCCACGAGCAGTACTTC. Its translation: CASSASSAHEQYF.

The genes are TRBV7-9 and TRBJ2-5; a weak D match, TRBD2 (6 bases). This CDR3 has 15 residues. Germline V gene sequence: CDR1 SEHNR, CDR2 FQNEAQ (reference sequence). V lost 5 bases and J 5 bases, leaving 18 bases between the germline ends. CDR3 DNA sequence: TGTGCCAGCAGCCGACAAGCGGGTGCGATGGAGACCCAGTACTTC. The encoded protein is CASSRQAGAMETQYF.

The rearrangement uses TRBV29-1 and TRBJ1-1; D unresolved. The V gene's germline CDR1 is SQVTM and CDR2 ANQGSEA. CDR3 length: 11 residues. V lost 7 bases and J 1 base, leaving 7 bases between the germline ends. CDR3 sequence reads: CSAGWNTEAFF. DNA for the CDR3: TGCAGCGCCGGTTGGAACACTGAAGCTTTCTTT.

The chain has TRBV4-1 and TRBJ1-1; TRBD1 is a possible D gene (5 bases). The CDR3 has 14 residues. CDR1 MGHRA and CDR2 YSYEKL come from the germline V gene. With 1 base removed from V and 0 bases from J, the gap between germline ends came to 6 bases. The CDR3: CASSQVGLNTEAFF. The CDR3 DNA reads TGCGCCAGCAGCCAAGTGGGGCTGAACACTGAAGCTTTCTTT.

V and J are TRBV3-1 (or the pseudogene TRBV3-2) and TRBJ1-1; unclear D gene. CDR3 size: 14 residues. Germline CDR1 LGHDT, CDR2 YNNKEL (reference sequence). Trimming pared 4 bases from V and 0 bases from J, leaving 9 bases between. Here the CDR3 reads CASSRGDLNTEAFF. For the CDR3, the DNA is TGTGCCAGCAGCCGCGGTGACCTGAACACTGAAGCTTTCTTT.

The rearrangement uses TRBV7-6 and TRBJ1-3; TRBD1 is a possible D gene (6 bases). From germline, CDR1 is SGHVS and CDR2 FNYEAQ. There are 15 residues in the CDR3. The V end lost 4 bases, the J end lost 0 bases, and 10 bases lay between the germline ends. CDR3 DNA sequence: TGTGCCAGCAGCTACCGACAGGACTCTGGAAACACCATATATTTT. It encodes CASSYRQDSGNTIYF. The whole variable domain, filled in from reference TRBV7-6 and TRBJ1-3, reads GAGVSQSPRYKVTKRGQDVALRCDPISGHVSLYWYRQALGQGPEFLTYFNYEAQQDKSGLPNDRFSAERPEGSISTLTIQRTEQRDSAMYRCASSYRQDSGNTIYFGEGSWLTVV.

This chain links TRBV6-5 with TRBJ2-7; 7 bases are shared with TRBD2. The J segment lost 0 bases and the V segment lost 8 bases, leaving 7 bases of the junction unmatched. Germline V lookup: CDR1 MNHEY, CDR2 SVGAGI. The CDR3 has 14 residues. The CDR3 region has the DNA TGTGCCAGCTCCCCCAGCGGGAACTCCTACGAGCAGTACTTC. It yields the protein CASSPSGNSYEQYF.

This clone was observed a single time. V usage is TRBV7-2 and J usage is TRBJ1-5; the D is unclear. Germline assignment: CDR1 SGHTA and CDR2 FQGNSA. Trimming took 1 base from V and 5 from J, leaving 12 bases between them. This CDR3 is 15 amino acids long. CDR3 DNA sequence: TGTGCCAGCAGCTTAGGGCGGGAGGGTGATCAGCCCCAGCATTTT. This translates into CASSLGREGDQPQHF.

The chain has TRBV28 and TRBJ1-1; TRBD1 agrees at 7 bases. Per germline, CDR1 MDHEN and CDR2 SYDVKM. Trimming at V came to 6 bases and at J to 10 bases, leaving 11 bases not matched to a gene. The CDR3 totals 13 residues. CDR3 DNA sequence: TGTGCCAGCAGGGTACAGGGGCCTAAGGGAGCTTTCTTT. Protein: CASRVQGPKGAFF.

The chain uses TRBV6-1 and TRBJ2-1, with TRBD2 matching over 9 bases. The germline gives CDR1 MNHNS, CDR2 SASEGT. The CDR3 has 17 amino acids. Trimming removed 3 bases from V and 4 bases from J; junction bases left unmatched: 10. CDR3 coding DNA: TGTGCCAGCAGTGACAAGCGGACTAGCGCTAGATACAATGAGCAGTTCTTC. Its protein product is CASSDKRTSARYNEQFF.

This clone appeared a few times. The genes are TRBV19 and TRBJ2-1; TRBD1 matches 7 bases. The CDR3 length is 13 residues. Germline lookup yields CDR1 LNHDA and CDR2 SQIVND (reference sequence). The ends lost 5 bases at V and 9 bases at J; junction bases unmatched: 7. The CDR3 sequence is CASSPDRDPEQFF. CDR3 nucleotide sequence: TGTGCCAGTAGTCCCGACAGGGACCCTGAGCAGTTCTTC. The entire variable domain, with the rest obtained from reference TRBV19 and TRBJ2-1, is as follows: DGGITQSPKYLFRKEGQNVTLSCEQNLNHDAMYWYRQDPGQGLRLIYYSQIVNDFQKGDIAEGYSVSREKKESFPLTVTSAQKNPTAFYLCASSPDRDPEQFFGPGTRLTVL.

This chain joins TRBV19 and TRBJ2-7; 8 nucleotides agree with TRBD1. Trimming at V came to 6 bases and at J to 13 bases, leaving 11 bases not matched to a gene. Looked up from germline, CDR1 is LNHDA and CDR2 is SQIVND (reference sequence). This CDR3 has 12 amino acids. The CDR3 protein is CASSHKAGQVYF. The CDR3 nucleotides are TGTGCCAGTAGCCATAAGGCGGGACAGGTCTACTTC.

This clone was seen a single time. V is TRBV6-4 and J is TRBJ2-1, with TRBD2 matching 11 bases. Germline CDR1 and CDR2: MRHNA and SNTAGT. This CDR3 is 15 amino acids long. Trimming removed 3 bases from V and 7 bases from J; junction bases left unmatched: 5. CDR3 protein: CASSELAGVSNEQFF. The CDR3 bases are TGTGCCAGCAGTGAACTAGCGGGAGTCTCTAATGAGCAGTTCTTC.

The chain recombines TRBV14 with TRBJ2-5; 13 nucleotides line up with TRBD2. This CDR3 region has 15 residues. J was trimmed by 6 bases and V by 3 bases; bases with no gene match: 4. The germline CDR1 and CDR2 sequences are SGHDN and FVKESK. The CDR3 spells CASSQGLAGRKTQYF. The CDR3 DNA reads TGTGCCAGCAGCCAGGGACTAGCGGGAAGGAAGACCCAGTACTTC.

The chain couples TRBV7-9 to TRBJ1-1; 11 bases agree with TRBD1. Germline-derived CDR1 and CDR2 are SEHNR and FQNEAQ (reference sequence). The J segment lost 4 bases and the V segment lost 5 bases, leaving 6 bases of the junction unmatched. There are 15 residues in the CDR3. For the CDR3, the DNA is TGTGCCAGCAGCAGAGGGACAGGGGGAGGCACTGAAGCTTTCTTT. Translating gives CASSRGTGGGTEAFF.

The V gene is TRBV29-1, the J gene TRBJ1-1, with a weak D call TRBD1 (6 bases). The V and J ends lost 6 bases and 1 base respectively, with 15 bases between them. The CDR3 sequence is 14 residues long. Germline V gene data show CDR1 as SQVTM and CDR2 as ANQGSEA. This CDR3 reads CSVTRGSGNTEAFF. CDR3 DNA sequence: TGCAGCGTCACCAGGGGTTCGGGGAACACTGAAGCTTTCTTT.

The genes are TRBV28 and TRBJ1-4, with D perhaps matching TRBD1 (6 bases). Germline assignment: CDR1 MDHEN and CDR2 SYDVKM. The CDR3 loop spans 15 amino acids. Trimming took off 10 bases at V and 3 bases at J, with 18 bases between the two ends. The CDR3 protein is CATNEGGRANEKLFF. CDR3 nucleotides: TGTGCCACAAACGAGGGGGGGCGGGCTAATGAAAAACTGTTTTTT.

This CDR3 reads CASSPGLAGDTGELFF. The CDR3 nucleotides read TGTGCCAGCAGCCCTGGACTAGCGGGAGACACCGGGGAGCTGTTTTTT. V is TRBV6-4 and J is TRBJ2-2; 13 positions match TRBD2. This CDR3 has 16 residues. Germline V gives CDR1 MRHNA, CDR2 SNTAGT. After removal of 6 bases from V and 3 bases from J, the junction contained 4 bases not matched to a gene.

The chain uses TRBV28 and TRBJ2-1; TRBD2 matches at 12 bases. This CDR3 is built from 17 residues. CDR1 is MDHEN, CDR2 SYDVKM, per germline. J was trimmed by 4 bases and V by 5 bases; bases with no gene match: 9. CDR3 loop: CASSPTSGRPTYNEQFF. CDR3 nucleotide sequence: TGTGCCAGCAGTCCCACTAGCGGGAGGCCGACTTACAATGAGCAGTTCTTC.

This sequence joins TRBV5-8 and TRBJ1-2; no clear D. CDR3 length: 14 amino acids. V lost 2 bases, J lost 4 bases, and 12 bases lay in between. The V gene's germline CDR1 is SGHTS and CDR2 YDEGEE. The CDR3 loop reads CASSLKSTGYGYTF. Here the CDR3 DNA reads TGTGCCAGCAGCTTAAAATCCACCGGCTATGGCTACACCTTC. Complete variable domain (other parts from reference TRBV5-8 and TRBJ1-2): EAGVTQSPTHLIKTRGQQATLRCSPISGHTSVYWYQQALGLGLQFLLWYDEGEERNRGNFPPRFSGRQFPNYSSELNVNALELEDSALYLCASSLKSTGYGYTFGSGTRLTVV.

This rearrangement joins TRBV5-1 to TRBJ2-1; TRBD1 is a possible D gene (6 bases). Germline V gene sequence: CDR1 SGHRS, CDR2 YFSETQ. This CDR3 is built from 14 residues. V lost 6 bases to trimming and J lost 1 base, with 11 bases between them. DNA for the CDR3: TGCGCCAGCAATCAACAGGGTTCCTACAATGAGCAGTTCTTC. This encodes CASNQQGSYNEQFF.

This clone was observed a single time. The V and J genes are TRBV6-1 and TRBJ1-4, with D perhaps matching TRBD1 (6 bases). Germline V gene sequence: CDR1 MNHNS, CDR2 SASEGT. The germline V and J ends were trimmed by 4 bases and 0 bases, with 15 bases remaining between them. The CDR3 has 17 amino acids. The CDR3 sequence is CASSVQGKGATNEKLFF. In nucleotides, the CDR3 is TGTGCCAGCAGTGTTCAGGGGAAAGGGGCAACTAATGAAAAACTGTTTTTT.

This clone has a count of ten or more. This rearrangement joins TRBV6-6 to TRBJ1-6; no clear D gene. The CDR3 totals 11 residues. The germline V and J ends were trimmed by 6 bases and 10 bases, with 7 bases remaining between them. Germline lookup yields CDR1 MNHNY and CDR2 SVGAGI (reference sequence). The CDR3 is CASSPQSPLHF. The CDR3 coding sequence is TGTGCCAGCAGCCCACAGTCACCCCTCCACTTT.

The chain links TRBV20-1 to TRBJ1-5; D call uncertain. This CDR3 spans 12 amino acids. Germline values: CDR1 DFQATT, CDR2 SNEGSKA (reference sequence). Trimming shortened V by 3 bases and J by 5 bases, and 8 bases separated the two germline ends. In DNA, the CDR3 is TGCAGTGCTAGTTCCGGGGATCAGCCCCAGCATTTT. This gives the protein CSASSGDQPQHF.

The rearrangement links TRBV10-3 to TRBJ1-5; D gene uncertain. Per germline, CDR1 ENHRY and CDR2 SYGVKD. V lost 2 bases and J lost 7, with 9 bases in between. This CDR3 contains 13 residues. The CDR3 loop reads CAISEGGGQPQHF. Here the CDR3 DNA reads TGTGCCATCAGTGAGGGAGGAGGACAGCCCCAGCATTTT.